Shown below are 17 T cell receptor beta chains from a single sample sequenced in a study. Treg sorting used a CD4+CD25+CD127-/low gate. TCRdb itself ran the 5' RACE reads through MiXCR, one entry per CDR3 protein. The sample has thousands of distinct CDR3 sequences; over 70% are singletons. Specimen: tumor-infiltrating Tregs sorted from the breast tumor. All receptors derive from a female donor with breast cancer.

The chain is built from TRBV7-3 and TRBJ2-3, with TRBD2 matching 9 bases. The V gene's germline CDR1 is SGHTA and CDR2 FQGTGA. The CDR3 is 14 residues long. V lost 5 bases to trimming and J lost 8 bases; unmatched junction nucleotides: 8. CDR3 sequence reads: CASSLLAGAGTQYF. CDR3 sequence (DNA): TGTGCCAGCAGCCTATTAGCGGGAGCCGGTACGCAGTATTTT.

The V gene is TRBV27, the J gene TRBJ1-5, with D unclear. The germline V gene encodes CDR1 MNHEY and CDR2 SMNVEV (reference sequence). The V and J ends lost 5 bases and 4 bases respectively, with 18 bases between them. The CDR3 consists of 16 residues. The chain's CDR3 is CASSPQWVTGNQPQHF. CDR3 in DNA: TGTGCCAGCAGTCCCCAGTGGGTGACGGGTAATCAGCCCCAGCATTTT.

The chain carries TRBV20-1 and TRBJ1-5, with a tentative D call TRBD1 (6 bases). Germline assignment: CDR1 DFQATT and CDR2 SNEGSKA (reference sequence). The CDR3 contains 14 residues. The germline V and J ends were trimmed by 3 bases and 7 bases, with 16 bases remaining between them. The CDR3 is CSARAQGEEQPQHF. The CDR3 nucleotides are TGCAGTGCTAGGGCACAGGGTGAGGAGCAGCCCCAGCATTTT.

This clonotype was seen a handful of times. CDR3 coding DNA: TGTGCCAGCAGCCAGATCGGACAGGGTGGATATGGCTACACCTTC. Amino acids: CASSQIGQGGYGYTF. The rearrangement links TRBV11-2 to TRBJ1-2; 8 nucleotides match TRBD1. V dropped 5 bases and J dropped 5; count of bases not matched to a gene: 10. There are 15 residues in the CDR3. CDR1 is SGHAT, CDR2 FQNNGV, per germline.

The rearrangement links TRBV12-3 or TRBV12-4 to TRBJ2-3; D possibly corresponds to TRBD2 (6 bases). Trimming cost V 7 bases and J 1 base, with 15 bases left between them. The CDR3 has 15 residues. The CDR3 sequence is CASTLLTRGTDTQYF. CDR3 nucleotide sequence: TGTGCCAGCACCCTCCTGACTAGGGGCACAGATACGCAGTATTTT.

Remarks on this clonotype: The junction departs from the called germline gene at one end, perhaps through a read error. This chain connects TRBV5-1 to TRBJ2-1; perhaps TRBD2 as D (6 bases). This CDR3 is built from 13 residues. Germline CDR1 is SGHRS and CDR2 is YFSETQ. The CDR3 is CASSAGTLNERFF. CDR3 coding DNA: TGCGCCAGCAGCGCCGGGACTCTCAATGAGCGGTTCTTC. The full variable domain, with the rest looked up from reference TRBV5-1 and TRBJ2-1, is KAGVTQTPRYLIKTRGQQVTLSCSPISGHRSVSWYQQTPGQGLQFLFEYFSETQRNKGNFPGRFSGRQFSNSRSEMNVSTLELGDSALYLCASSAGTLNERFFGPGTRLTVL.

This clonotype was counted a few times. The chain uses TRBV12-3 or TRBV12-4 and TRBJ2-1; unclear D gene. This CDR3 contains 13 residues. The germline V and J ends were trimmed by 2 bases and 6 bases, with 8 bases remaining between them. The CDR3 DNA sequence: TGTGCCAGCAGTTTATGGCCGAGCAATGAGCAGTTCTTC. It codes for CASSLWPSNEQFF.

Remarks on this clonotype: One junction end does not reproduce the germline sequence, and a read error may be involved. This sequence joins TRBV7-2 and TRBJ2-5, with 9 bases aligning to TRBD2. The CDR3 has 13 residues. Germline CDR1 and CDR2: SGHTA and FQGNSA. The CDR3 loop is CASSVATSGTQYF. CDR3 coding DNA: TGTGCCAGCAGCGTAGCGACTAGCGGGACCCAGTACTTC. Full variable domain (missing parts from reference TRBV7-2 and TRBJ2-5): GAGVSQSPSNKVTEKGKDVELRCDPISGHTALYWYRQSLGQGLEFLIYFQGNSAPDKSGLPSDRFSAERTGGSVSTLTIQRTQQEDSAVYLCASSVATSGTQYFGPGTRLLVL.

The chain recombines TRBV20-1 with TRBJ1-6; 7 nucleotides match TRBD1. After removal of 0 bases from V and 9 bases from J, the junction contained 8 bases not matched to a gene. The CDR3 length is 15 residues. CDR1 is DFQATT, CDR2 SNEGSKA, per germline (reference sequence). The CDR3 DNA reads as TGCAGTGCTAGAGACAAGACAGGGAGTCGTTCACCCCTCCACTTT. Translating it yields CSARDKTGSRSPLHF.

The rearrangement links TRBV15 to TRBJ2-1, with TRBD2 as a possible D gene (6 bases). Trimming removed 3 bases from V and 0 bases from J, with 18 bases in between. Germline CDR1 and CDR2: LNHNV and YYDKDF (reference sequence). The CDR3 has 18 residues. The CDR3, as DNA: TGTGCCACCAGCAGTGGGACTCTCGGGGCCAGCTCCTACAATGAGCAGTTCTTC. Its translation is CATSSGTLGASSYNEQFF.

Turning to this clonotype: The missing conserved phenylalanine or tryptophan at the end of this CDR3 makes a read error likely. This sequence joins TRBV10-3 and TRBJ2-7; maybe TRBD1 (5 bases). V shed 7 bases and J shed 0 bases, with 13 bases lying between them. This CDR3 spans 14 amino acids. From germline, CDR1 is ENHRY and CDR2 SYGVKD. CDR3: CAITDSTSSYEQYI. The CDR3 region has the DNA TGTGCCATCACCGACAGTACCAGCTCCTACGAGCAGTACATC.

This clonotype was counted between two and nine times. The CDR3 nucleotides read TGCGCCAGCAGCTTGAACACAGATACGCAGTATTTT. This gives the protein CASSLNTDTQYF. The chain combines TRBV5-1 with TRBJ2-3; D uncertain. The V gene lost 1 base and the J gene lost 2 bases, with 2 bases spanning the gap. The CDR3 spans 12 residues. CDR1 is SGHRS and CDR2 is YFSETQ in the germline V gene.

V usage is TRBV14 and J usage is TRBJ1-4; 8 bases are a match to TRBD1. The J segment lost 13 bases and the V segment lost 0 bases, leaving 7 bases of the junction unmatched. The CDR3 extends over 14 amino acids. Germline V gives CDR1 SGHDN, CDR2 FVKESK. CDR3 amino acids: CASSQDRRTGRLFF. CDR3 nucleotide sequence: TGTGCCAGCAGCCAAGATCGCCGGACAGGGAGACTGTTTTTT.

V is TRBV20-1 and J is TRBJ1-1, with no clear D. Trimming removed 5 bases at V and 11 bases at J, with 15 bases between. Germline V gene lookup returns CDR1 DFQATT and CDR2 SNEGSKA (reference sequence). The CDR3 sequence is 11 residues long. Here the CDR3 reads CSAGNLKGAFF. CDR3 sequence (DNA): TGCAGTGCTGGGAACCTAAAAGGGGCTTTCTTT.

This clonotype was picked up one time. J is TRBJ2-1 and V is TRBV20-1, with 7 bases aligning to TRBD2. The CDR3 runs 15 residues. V lost 3 bases, J lost 2 bases, and 7 bases stayed unmatched. Looked up from germline, CDR1 is DFQATT and CDR2 is SNEGSKA (reference sequence). The CDR3 here is CSASVSGGPYNEQFF. The CDR3 region has the DNA TGCAGTGCTAGTGTGTCGGGAGGACCCTACAATGAGCAGTTCTTC.

The chain couples TRBV5-1 to TRBJ2-1; D is unresolved. Trimming took off 0 bases at V and 9 bases at J, with 16 bases between the two ends. Germline CDR1 is SGHRS and CDR2 is YFSETQ. This CDR3 spans 15 amino acids. CDR3 sequence: CASSLGPTSVSEQFF. The CDR3 DNA reads TGCGCCAGCAGCTTGGGTCCGACTTCAGTTTCTGAGCAGTTCTTC.

This clonotype was found a few times. The gene calls are TRBV10-3 and TRBJ2-7; possibly TRBD1 for D (5 bases). The CDR3 runs 14 residues. Germline V CDR1 and CDR2: ENHRY, SYGVKD. Trimming left V 7 bases short and J 0 bases short, with 13 bases between. DNA for the CDR3: TGTGCCATCACCGACAGTACCAGCTCCTACGAGCAGTACTTC. Protein: CAITDSTSSYEQYF.